The 3 T cell receptor beta chains in this list originate from one sample, sequenced in a study of cytomegalovirus exposure and HLA in healthy donors. PCR was performed using 60 Vbeta and 13 Jbeta primers. Sequenced by immunoSEQ multiplex PCR; TCRdb stores in-frame clones only, minus some. The top ten clones hold 2% to 2.5% of a sample with about 180,000 clones, approximately 82% of them seen once. The specimen sequenced was PBMCs. All receptors come from a woman in her twenties or thirties in good health and CMV-seronegative.

The chain joins TRBV28 to TRBJ1-2; 10 bases are a match to TRBD1. This CDR3 has 14 amino acids. Germline V gene lookup returns CDR1 MDHEN and CDR2 SYDVKM. Trimming removed 8 bases from V and 6 bases from J; junction bases left unmatched: 9. CDR3 DNA: TGTGCCAGCGGTAAGGGACAGGGGTCTCATGGCTACACCTTC. Residues: CASGKGQGSHGYTF.

V and J are TRBV7-9 and TRBJ2-5; 9 bases map to TRBD1. With the DNA end fitting TRBJ2-7 better, the J assignment may be wrong. The CDR3 has 14 amino acids. CDR1 SEHNR and CDR2 FQNEAQ come from the germline V gene (reference sequence). CDR3 sequence: CASSFPDRGDEQYF. As DNA, the CDR3 is TGTGCCAGCAGCTTCCCGGACAGGGGAGACGAGCAGTACTTC.

Only a few counts were recorded for this clone. The chain uses TRBV13 and TRBJ1-5; 7 positions match TRBD1. Trimming removed 5 bases from V and 10 bases from J; junction bases left unmatched: 8. Germline CDR1 and CDR2: PRHDT and FYEKMQ (reference sequence). The CDR3 spans 13 residues. In DNA form, the CDR3 reads TGTGCCAGCAGCCCGGGACAGTTTTTTCCCCAGCATTTT. This translates into CASSPGQFFPQHF.